Presented here are 4 T cell receptor beta chains from one specimen sequenced in a study of human T cells and chemical hapten exposure. TCRdb redid the calling of the RACE reads with MiXCR, one entry per CDR3 protein. The repertoire holds approximately 52,000 distinct CDR3 sequences, with 9.5% to 12% as singletons. Time point described: patch test 1, 2 weeks after DPC sensitization. This sample's treatment: therapeutic diphenylcyclopropenone sensitization with weekly scalp DPC. The total RNA was obtained from whole blood that was not fractionated. The sample here was whole blood, taken in connection with sensitization to the hapten diphenylcyclopropenone (DPC). These receptors were taken from a woman aged 40 to 50 with alopecia areata. Some clones in this sample may be carry-over from other donors' samples.

The table lists this clonotype with many counts. J is TRBJ2-3 and V is TRBV5-1, with D perhaps matching TRBD1 (7 bases). The germline V and J ends were trimmed by 4 bases and 2 bases, with 14 bases remaining between them. Looked up from germline, CDR1 is SGHRS and CDR2 is YFSETQ. The length of the CDR3 is 15 residues. CDR3 bases: TGCGCCAGCAGCAGGCAGGGGGGAGACACAGATACGCAGTATTTT. It encodes CASSRQGGDTDTQYF.

In the case of this clonotype: Possible read error: a much larger clone is one base away. The rearrangement joins TRBV7-3 to TRBJ1-1; the match to TRBD1 covers 9 bases. The CDR3 length is 13 residues. Germline V gives CDR1 SGHTA, CDR2 FQGTGA. The CDR3 DNA sequence: TGTGCCAGCAGCCGACAGGGGGAAACTGGAGCTTTCTTT. Translating it yields CASSRQGETGAFF.

This chain links TRBV28 with TRBJ1-4, with 9 bases aligning to TRBD1. From germline, CDR1 is MDHEN and CDR2 SYDVKM. The CDR3 length is 16 residues. Trimming took 6 bases from V and 5 from J; bases not matched to a gene: 10. The CDR3 loop is CASRRTLDRGNEKLFF. The CDR3 nucleotides are TGTGCCAGCAGGCGAACCTTGGACAGGGGAAATGAAAAACTGTTTTTT.

The genes are TRBV29-1 and TRBJ2-5, with 8 bases that match TRBD2. J lost 1 base, V lost 7 bases, and 5 bases had no gene match. CDR3 size: 13 residues. CDR1 SQVTM and CDR2 ANQGSEA come from the germline V gene. The CDR3 here is CSGGGTSQETQYF. CDR3 DNA: TGCAGCGGCGGGGGGACGTCCCAAGAGACCCAGTACTTC.